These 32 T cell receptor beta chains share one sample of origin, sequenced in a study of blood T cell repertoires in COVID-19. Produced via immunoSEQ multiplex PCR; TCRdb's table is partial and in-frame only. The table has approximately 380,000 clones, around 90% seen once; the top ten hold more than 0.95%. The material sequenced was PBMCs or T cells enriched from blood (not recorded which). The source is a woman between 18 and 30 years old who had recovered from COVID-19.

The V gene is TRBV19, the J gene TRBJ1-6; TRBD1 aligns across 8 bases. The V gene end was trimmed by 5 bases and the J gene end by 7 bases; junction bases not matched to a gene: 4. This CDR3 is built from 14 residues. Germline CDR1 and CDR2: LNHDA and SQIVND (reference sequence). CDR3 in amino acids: CASSRTGLNSPLHF. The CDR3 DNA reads TGTGCCAGTAGTCGGACAGGGTTGAATTCACCCCTCCACTTT.

The CDR3 loop reads CASSFGGGTGGVRRFVGNTIYF. CDR3 in DNA: TGTGCCAGCAGTTTCGGAGGGGGGACAGGGGGCGTTCGGCGATTCGTAGGAAACACCATATATTTT. This sequence joins TRBV14 and TRBJ1-3; 12 bases map to TRBD1. J lost 4 bases, V lost 6 bases, and 25 bases had no gene match. The CDR3 covers 22 residues. Per the germline V gene, CDR1 is SGHDN and CDR2 is FVKESK. The whole variable domain, remainder taken from reference TRBV14 and TRBJ1-3, is EAGVTQFPSHSVIEKGQTVTLRCDPISGHDNLYWYRRVMGKEIKFLLHFVKESKQDESGMPNNRFLAERTGGTYSTLKVQPAELEDSGVYFCASSFGGGTGGVRRFVGNTIYFGEGSWLTVV.

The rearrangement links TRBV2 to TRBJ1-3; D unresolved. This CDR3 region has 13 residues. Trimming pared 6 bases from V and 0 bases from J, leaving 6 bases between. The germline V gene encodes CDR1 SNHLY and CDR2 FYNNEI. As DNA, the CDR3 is TGTGCCAGCAGGGAGAGCTCTGGAAACACCATATATTTT. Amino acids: CASRESSGNTIYF.

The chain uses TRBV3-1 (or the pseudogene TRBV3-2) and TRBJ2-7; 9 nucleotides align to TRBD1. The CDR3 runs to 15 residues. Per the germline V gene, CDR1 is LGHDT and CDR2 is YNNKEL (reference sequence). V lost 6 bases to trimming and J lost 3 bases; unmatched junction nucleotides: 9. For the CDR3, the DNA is TGTGCCAGCAGACGAGGGACAGGGATATTCTACGAGCAGTACTTC. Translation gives CASRRGTGIFYEQYF.

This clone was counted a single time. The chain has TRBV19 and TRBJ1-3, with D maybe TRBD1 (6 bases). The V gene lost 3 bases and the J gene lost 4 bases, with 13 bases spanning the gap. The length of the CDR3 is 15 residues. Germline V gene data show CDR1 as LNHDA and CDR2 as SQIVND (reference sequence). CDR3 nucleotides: TGTGCCAGTAGTATCACTACAGGGAGAGGAAACACCATATATTTT. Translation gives CASSITTGRGNTIYF.

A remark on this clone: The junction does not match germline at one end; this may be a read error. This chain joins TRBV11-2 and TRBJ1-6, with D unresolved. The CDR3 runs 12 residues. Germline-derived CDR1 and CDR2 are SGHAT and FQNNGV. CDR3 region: CASSLRESPVDF. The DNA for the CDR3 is TGTGCCAGCAGCCTCCGAGAGAGCCCTGTGGACTTT.

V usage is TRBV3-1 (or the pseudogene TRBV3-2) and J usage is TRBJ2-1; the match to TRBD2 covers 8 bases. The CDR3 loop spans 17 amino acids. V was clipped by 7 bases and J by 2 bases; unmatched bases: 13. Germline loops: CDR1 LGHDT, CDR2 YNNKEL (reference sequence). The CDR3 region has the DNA TGTGCCAGCACCAAAGGACTCGTAGCGGGGCCCTACAATGAGCAGTTCTTC. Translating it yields CASTKGLVAGPYNEQFF.

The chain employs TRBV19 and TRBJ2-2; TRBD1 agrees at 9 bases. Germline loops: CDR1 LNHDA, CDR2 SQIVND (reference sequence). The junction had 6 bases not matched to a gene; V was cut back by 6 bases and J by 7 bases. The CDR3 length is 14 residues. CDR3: CASRPQGAGGELFF. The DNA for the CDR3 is TGTGCCAGTAGACCACAGGGGGCGGGCGGGGAGCTGTTTTTT.

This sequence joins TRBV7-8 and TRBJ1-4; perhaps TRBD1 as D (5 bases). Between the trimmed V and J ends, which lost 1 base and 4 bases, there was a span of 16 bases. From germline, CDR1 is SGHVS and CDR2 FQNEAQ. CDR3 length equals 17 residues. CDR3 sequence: CASSLVGVGRVNEKLFF. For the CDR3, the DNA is TGTGCCAGCAGCTTAGTTGGGGTGGGCAGGGTTAATGAAAAACTGTTTTTT. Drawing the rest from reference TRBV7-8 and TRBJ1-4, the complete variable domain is GAGVSQSPRYKVAKRGQDVALRCDPISGHVSLFWYQQALGQGPEFLTYFQNEAQLDKSGLPSDRFFAERPEGSVSTLKIQRTQQEDSAVYLCASSLVGVGRVNEKLFFGSGTQLSVL.

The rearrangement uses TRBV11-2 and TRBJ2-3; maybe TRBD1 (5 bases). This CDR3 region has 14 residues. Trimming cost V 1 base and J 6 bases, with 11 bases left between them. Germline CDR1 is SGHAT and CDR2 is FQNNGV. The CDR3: CASSLVPGFDTQYF. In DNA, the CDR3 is TGTGCCAGCAGCTTAGTACCAGGGTTCGATACGCAGTATTTT.

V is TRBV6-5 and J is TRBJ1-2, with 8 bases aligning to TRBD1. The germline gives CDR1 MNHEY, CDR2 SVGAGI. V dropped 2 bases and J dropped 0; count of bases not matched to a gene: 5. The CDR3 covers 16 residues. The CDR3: CASSYTRTGPNYGYTF. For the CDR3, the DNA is TGTGCCAGCAGTTACACGCGGACAGGGCCTAACTATGGCTACACCTTC.

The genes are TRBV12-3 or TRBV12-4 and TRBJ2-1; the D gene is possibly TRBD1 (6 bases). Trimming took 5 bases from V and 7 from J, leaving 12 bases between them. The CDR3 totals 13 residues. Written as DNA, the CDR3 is TGTGCCAGCAGTCTCGTAAGGGGGAATGAGCAGTTCTTC. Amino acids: CASSLVRGNEQFF.

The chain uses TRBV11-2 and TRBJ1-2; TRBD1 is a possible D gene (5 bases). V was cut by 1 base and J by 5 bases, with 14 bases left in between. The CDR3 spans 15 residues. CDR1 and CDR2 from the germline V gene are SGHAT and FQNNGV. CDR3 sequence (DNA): TGTGCCAGCAGCTTAGGCGGGACGACCTGGTATGGCTACACCTTC. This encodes CASSLGGTTWYGYTF.

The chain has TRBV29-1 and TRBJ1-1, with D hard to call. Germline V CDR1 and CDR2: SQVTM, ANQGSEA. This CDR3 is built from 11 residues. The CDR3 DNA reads TGCGGCGCGGTGCGGAACACTGAAGCTTTCTTT. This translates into CGAVRNTEAFF.

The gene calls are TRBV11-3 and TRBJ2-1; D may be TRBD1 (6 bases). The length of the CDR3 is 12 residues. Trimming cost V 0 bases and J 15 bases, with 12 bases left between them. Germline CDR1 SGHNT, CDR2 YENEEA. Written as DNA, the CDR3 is TGTGCCAGCAGCTTAGATGGGGGCCGTCTGTTCTTC. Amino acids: CASSLDGGRLFF. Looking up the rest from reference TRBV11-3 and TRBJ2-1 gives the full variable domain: EAGVVQSPRYKIIEKKQPVAFWCNPISGHNTLYWYLQNLGQGPELLIRYENEEAVDDSQLPKDRFSAERLKGVDSTLKIQPAELGDSAVYLCASSLDGGRLFFGPGTRLTVL.

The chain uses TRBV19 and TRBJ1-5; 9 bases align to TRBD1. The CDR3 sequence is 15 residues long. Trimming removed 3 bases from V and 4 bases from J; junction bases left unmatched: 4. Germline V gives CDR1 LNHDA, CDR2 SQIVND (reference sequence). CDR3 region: CASSMFGQGNQPQHF. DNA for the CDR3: TGTGCCAGTAGTATGTTTGGACAGGGGAATCAGCCCCAGCATTTT. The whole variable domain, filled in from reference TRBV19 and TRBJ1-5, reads DGGITQSPKYLFRKEGQNVTLSCEQNLNHDAMYWYRQDPGQGLRLIYYSQIVNDFQKGDIAEGYSVSREKKESFPLTVTSAQKNPTAFYLCASSMFGQGNQPQHFGDGTRLSIL.

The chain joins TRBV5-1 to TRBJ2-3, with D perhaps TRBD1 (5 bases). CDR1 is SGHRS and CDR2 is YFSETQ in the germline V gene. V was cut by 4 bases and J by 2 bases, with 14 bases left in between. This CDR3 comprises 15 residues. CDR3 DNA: TGCGCCAGCAGCGGGGCGAGTCAGATCACAGATACGCAGTATTTT. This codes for CASSGASQITDTQYF.

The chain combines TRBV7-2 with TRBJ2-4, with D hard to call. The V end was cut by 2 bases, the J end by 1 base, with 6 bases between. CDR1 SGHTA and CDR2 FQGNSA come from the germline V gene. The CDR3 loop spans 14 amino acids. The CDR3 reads CASSLPLAKNIQYF. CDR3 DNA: TGTGCCAGCAGCTTACCGTTGGCCAAAAACATTCAGTACTTC.

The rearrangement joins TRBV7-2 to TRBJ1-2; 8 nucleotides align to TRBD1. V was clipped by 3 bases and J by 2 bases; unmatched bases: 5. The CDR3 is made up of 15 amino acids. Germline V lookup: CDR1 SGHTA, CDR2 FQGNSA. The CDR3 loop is CASSLGQVWNYGYTF. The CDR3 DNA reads TGTGCCAGCAGCTTGGGACAGGTCTGGAACTATGGCTACACCTTC.

The CDR3 is CASSLDSSNTEAFF. The DNA of the CDR3 is TGTGCCAGCAGCTTGGACAGCTCGAACACTGAAGCTTTCTTT. This sequence joins TRBV5-6 and TRBJ1-1; D is uncertain. V lost 0 bases and J lost 1, with 7 bases in between. CDR1 and CDR2 from the germline V gene are SGHDT and YYEEEE. The CDR3 runs 14 residues.

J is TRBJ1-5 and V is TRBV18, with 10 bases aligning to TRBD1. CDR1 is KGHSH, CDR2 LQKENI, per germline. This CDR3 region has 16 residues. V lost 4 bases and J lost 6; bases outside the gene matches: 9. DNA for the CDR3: TGTGCCAGCTCACTGGACAGGGGGTCGTATGGTCAGCCCCAGCATTTT. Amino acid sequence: CASSLDRGSYGQPQHF.

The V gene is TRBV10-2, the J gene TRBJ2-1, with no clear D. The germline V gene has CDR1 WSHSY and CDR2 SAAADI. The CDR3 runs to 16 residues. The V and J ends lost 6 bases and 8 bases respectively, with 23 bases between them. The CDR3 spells CASSLTAFVPGHEQFF. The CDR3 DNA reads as TGCGCCAGCAGCCTCACCGCCTTCGTACCGGGTCATGAGCAGTTCTTC.

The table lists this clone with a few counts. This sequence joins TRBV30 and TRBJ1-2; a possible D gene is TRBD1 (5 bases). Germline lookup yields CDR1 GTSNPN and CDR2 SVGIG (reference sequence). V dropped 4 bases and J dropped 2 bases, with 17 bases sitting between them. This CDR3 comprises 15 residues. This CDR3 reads CAWNRLGGSNYGYTF. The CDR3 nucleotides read TGTGCCTGGAACCGTCTGGGGGGATCAAACTATGGCTACACCTTC.

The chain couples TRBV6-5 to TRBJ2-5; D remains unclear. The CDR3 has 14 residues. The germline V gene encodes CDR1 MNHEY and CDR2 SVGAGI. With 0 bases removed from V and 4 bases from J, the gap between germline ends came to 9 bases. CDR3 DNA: TGTGCCAGCAGTTACTCCCGGGTTGGAGAGACCCAGTACTTC. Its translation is CASSYSRVGETQYF.

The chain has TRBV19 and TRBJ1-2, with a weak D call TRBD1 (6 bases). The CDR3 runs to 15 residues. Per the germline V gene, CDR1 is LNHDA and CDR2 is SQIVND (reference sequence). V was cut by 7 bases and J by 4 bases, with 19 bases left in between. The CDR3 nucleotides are TGTGCCAGTACCCCAAAAGCCAGGGGCGGCTATGGCTACACCTTC. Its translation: CASTPKARGGYGYTF.

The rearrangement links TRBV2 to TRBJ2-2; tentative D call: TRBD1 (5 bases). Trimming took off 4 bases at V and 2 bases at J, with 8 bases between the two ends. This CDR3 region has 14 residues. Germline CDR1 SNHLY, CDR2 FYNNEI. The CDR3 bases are TGTGCCAGCAGTGCCGACAGCAACACCGGGGAGCTGTTTTTT. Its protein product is CASSADSNTGELFF.

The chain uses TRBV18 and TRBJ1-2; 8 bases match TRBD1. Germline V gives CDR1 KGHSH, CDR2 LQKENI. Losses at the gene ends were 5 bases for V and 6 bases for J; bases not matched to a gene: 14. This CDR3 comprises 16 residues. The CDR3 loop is CASSLRTGQEDHGYTF. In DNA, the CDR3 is TGTGCCAGCTCATTACGTACGGGACAGGAGGATCATGGCTACACCTTC.

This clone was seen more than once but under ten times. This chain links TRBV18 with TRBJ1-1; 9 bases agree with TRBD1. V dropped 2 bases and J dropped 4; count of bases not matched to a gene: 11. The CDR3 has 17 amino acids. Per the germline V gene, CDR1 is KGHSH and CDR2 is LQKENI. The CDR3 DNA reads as TGTGCCAGCTCACCAAGATCAACGGGACAGGGAGGCACTGAAGCTTTCTTT. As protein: CASSPRSTGQGGTEAFF.

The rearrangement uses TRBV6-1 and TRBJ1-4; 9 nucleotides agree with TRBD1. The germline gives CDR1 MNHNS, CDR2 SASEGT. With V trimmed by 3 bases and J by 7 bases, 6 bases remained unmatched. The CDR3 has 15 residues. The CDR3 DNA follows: TGTGCCAGCAGTGAGCTACAGGGGGCTGGTGAAAAACTGTTTTTT. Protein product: CASSELQGAGEKLFF.

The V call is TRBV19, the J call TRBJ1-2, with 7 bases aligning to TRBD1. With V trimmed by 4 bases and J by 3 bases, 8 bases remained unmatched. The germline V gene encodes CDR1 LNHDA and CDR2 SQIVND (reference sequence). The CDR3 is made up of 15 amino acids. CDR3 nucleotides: TGTGCCAGTAGTACTTTCCGACAGGGCGACTATGGCTACACCTTC. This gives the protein CASSTFRQGDYGYTF.

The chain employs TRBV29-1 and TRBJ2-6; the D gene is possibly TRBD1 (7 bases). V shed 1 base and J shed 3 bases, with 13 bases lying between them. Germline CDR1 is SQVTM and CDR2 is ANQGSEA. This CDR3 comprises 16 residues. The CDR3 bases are TGCAGCGTTGAAGGAGGCGGGACAGTTGGGGCCAACGTCCTGACTTTC. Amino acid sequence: CSVEGGGTVGANVLTF.

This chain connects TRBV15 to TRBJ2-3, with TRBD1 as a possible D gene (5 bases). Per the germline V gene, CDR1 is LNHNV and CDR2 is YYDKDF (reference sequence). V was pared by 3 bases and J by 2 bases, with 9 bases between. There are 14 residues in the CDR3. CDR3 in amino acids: CATSRDMNTDTQYF. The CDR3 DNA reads TGTGCCACCAGCAGGGACATGAACACAGATACGCAGTATTTT.